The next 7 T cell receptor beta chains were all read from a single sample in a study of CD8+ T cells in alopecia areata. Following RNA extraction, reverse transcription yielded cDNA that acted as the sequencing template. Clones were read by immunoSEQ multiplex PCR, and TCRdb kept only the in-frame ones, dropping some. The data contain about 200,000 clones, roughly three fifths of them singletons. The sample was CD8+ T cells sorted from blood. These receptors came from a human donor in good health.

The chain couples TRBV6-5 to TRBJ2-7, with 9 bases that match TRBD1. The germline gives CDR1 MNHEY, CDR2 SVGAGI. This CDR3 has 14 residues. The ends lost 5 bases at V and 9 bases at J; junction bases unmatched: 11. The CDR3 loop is CASSPGTGGRVQYF. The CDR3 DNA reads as TGTGCCAGCAGTCCAGGAACAGGGGGCCGGGTGCAGTACTTC.

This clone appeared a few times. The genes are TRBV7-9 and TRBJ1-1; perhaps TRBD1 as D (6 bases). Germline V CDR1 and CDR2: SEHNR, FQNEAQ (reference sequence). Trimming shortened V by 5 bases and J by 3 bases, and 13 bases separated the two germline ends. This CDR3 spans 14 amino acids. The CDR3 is CASSQGTTHTEAFF. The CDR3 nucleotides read TGTGCCAGCAGCCAAGGGACAACTCACACTGAAGCTTTCTTT.

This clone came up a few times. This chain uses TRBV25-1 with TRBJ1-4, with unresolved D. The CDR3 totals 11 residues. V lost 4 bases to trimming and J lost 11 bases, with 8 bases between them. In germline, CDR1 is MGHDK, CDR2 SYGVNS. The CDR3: CASSVSQKLFF. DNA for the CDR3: TGTGCCAGCAGTGTGTCTCAGAAACTGTTTTTT.

CDR3 amino acids: CSVVAGWNRSGNTIYF. In DNA, the CDR3 is TGCAGCGTTGTGGCAGGGTGGAACCGCTCTGGAAACACCATATATTTT. J is TRBJ1-3 and V is TRBV29-1; a possible D gene is TRBD1 (5 bases). This CDR3 has 16 residues. Germline values: CDR1 SQVTM, CDR2 ANQGSEA. Deletions cut 4 bases from V and 0 bases from J, with 16 bases between.

The CDR3 loop is CASSAASGGAGEQYF. CDR3 bases: TGTGCCAGCAGCGCCGCTAGCGGGGGGGCTGGGGAGCAGTACTTC. The V gene is TRBV9, the J gene TRBJ2-7; 12 bases fit TRBD2. V gave up 3 bases and J gave up 7 bases; unmatched junction bases: 8. Germline-derived CDR1 and CDR2 are SGDLS and YYNGEE. This CDR3 is 15 amino acids long.

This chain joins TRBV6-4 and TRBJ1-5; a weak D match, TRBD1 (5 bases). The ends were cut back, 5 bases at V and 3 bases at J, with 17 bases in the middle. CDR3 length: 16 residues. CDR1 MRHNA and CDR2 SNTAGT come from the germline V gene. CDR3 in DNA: TGTGCCAGCAGTTATGGGCCAGGGCCTTACAATCAGCCCCAGCATTTT. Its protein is CASSYGPGPYNQPQHF.

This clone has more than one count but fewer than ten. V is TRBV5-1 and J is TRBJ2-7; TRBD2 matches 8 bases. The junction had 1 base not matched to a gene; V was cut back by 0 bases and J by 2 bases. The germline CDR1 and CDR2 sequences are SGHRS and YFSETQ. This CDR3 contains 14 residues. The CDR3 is CASSLEAGAYEQYF. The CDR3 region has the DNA TGCGCCAGCAGCTTGGAAGCGGGGGCCTACGAGCAGTACTTC.